This T cell receptor beta chain stems from a study of blood T cell repertoires in COVID-19. Background on the study: Nucleic acid was either cDNA or gDNA, and it came from T cells, B-cell-depleted T cells, or PBMCs.

Measured with immunoSEQ multiplex PCR; TCRdb has only the in-frame clones, and not every one. The data show a few hundred thousand clones, 85% to 90% seen once. V lost 5 bases, J lost 4 bases, and 10 bases stayed unmatched. CDR1 and CDR2 from the germline V gene are MNHEY and SVGEGT. This CDR3 spans 15 amino acids. The chain employs TRBV6-2 or TRBV6-3 and TRBJ1-1; 7 bases agree with TRBD1. The receptor was derived from a woman aged 25 to 39 who had recovered from COVID-19. Sequenced input: PBMCs or T cells enriched from blood (not recorded which). The CDR3, as DNA: TGTGCCAGCAGTGTCCGTCAAACAGGGGTCACTGAAGCTTTCTTT. It codes for CASSVRQTGVTEAFF.